A selection of T cell receptor beta chains follows, all from one sample in a study of T cells in Graves' hyperthyroidism and ophthalmopathy. TCRdb passed the multiplex PCR reads through MiXCR, listing each CDR3 protein once. The table includes some 770,000 distinct CDR3 sequences, about 15% detected once. Sequences were obtained from blood. The source of these receptors is a man in his late teens or twenties with Graves' hyperthyroidism. CDR3s include the opening cysteine and the closing phenylalanine or tryptophan. D genes are given only for firm matches. Size values are once, few and many counts, or a class for expanded clones, and some rows have none.

cdr3_length | clone_size | j_call | d_call | v_call | cdr3_aa | cdr3_nt
14 | many | TRBJ2-6 | . | TRBV7-9 | CASSDNRGANVLTF | TGTGCCAGCAGCGACAACAGGGGGGCCAACGTCCTGACTTTC
16 | many | TRBJ1-5 | . | TRBV12-3/TRBV12-4 | CASSLEGPGGYQPQHF | TGTGCCAGCTCCCTTGAAGGTCCGGGCGGATATCAGCCCCAGCATTTT
14 | few | TRBJ2-7 | . | TRBV19 | CASSISGNGYEQYF | TGTGCCAGTAGTATAAGTGGGAACGGCTACGAGCAGTACTTC
16 | many | TRBJ2-7 | TRBD2 | TRBV27 | CASSLGVGTSSYEQYF | TGTGCCAGCAGTTTAGGAGTGGGGACTAGCAGCTACGAGCAGTACTTC
13 | many | TRBJ2-7 | . | TRBV15 | CATSRVGVDEQYF | TGTGCCACCAGCAGAGTTGGAGTAGACGAGCAGTACTTC
13 | many | TRBJ2-5 | . | TRBV20-1 | CSAGLGGTETQYF | TGCAGTGCTGGACTAGGGGGGACAGAGACCCAGTACTTC
15 | many | TRBJ2-7 | TRBD2 | TRBV7-7 | CASSLDFGRAYEQYF | TGTGCTAGCAGCTTAGACTTCGGGAGGGCCTACGAGCAGTACTTC
15 | . | TRBJ2-5 | TRBD1 | TRBV29-1 | CSVDRRTGGNETQYF | TGCAGCGTTGACCGTAGGACAGGGGGTAATGAGACCCAGTACTTC
14 | . | TRBJ1-6 | TRBD1 | TRBV2 | CASRSTGVGSPLHF | TGTGCCAGCAGATCGACAGGGGTGGGATCACCCCTCCACTTT
13 | . | TRBJ2-1 | . | TRBV5-4 | CASSPRGDYEQFF | TGTGCCAGCAGCCCAAGGGGGGATTATGAGCAGTTCTTC
12 | . | TRBJ1-1 | . | TRBV29-1 | CSVALLRGTAFF | TGCAGCGTTGCCCTTCTTAGGGGAACAGCTTTCTTT
13 | . | TRBJ2-2 | . | TRBV20-1 | CSAAQGNTGELFF | TGCAGTGCAGCACAGGGAAACACCGGGGAGCTGTTTTTT
15 | many | TRBJ2-7 | TRBD2 | TRBV7-2 | CASSLWLAAHGEQYF | TGTGCCAGCAGCTTATGGCTAGCGGCCCACGGGGAGCAGTACTTC
17 | many | TRBJ2-7 | TRBD2 | TRBV6-2/TRBV6-3 | CASSYNRRAGVPYEQYF | TGTGCCAGCAGTTACAATCGCCGCGCGGGAGTACCCTACGAGCAGTACTTC
14 | . | TRBJ2-3 | . | TRBV11-2 | CASSFWEVTDTQYF | TGTGCCAGCAGCTTTTGGGAGGTTACAGATACGCAGTATTTT
14 | many | TRBJ1-2 | TRBD1 | TRBV30 | CAWSTRTGRYGYTF | TGTGCCTGGAGTACCCGGACAGGGCGCTATGGCTACACCTTC
18 | many | TRBJ2-1 | TRBD2 | TRBV5-1 | CASSPGLAGISSYNEQFF | TGCGCCAGCAGCCCGGGACTAGCGGGAATAAGCTCCTACAATGAGCAGTTCTTC
13 | . | TRBJ1-1 | . | TRBV27 | CASSLSRGLGAFF | TGTGCCAGCAGTTTATCGAGGGGTCTCGGGGCTTTCTTT
14 | many | TRBJ2-7 | . | TRBV29-1 | CSVPKNKGSYEQYF | TGCAGCGTCCCTAAGAATAAGGGGTCCTACGAGCAGTACTTC
13 | many | TRBJ2-7 | . | TRBV28 | CASSTQQGREQYF | TGTGCCAGCAGCACCCAACAGGGCCGGGAGCAGTACTTC
15 | few | TRBJ1-4 | . | TRBV6-1 | CASSPRRPGAEKLFF | TGTGCCAGCAGTCCCCGAAGGCCAGGGGCTGAAAAACTGTTTTTT
16 | many | TRBJ2-3 | TRBD2 | TRBV20-1 | CSARTPLAVSTDTQYF | TGCAGTGCTAGGACCCCTCTAGCGGTCAGCACAGATACGCAGTATTTT
16 | few | TRBJ1-5 | . | TRBV12-5 | CASGLVYRGWGQPQHF | TGTGCTAGTGGTTTGGTATACCGGGGGTGGGGTCAGCCCCAGCATTTT
12 | many | TRBJ1-5 | . | TRBV24-1 | CATSDSNQPQHF | TGTGCCACCAGTGATTCCAATCAGCCCCAGCATTTT